Below, 29 T cell receptor beta chains from the same sample are listed, as sequenced in a study of blood T cell repertoires in COVID-19. Produced via immunoSEQ multiplex PCR; TCRdb's table is partial and in-frame only. Among 68,000 or so clones, 85% to 90% were seen once, and the ten largest hold over 4%. Source material: peripheral blood. These TCRs come from a man aged 45-65 years with acute or convalescent COVID-19.

The chain carries TRBV19 and TRBJ1-4, with D maybe TRBD1 (5 bases). The germline gives CDR1 LNHDA, CDR2 SQIVND (reference sequence). V was cut by 3 bases and J by 8 bases, with 16 bases left in between. This CDR3 has 15 residues. CDR3 in DNA: TGTGCCAGTAGTATCTGGTCAGGGCAAGGCGAAAAACTGTTTTTT. It codes for CASSIWSGQGEKLFF.

This sequence joins TRBV19 and TRBJ1-2; D gene ambiguous. This CDR3 comprises 17 residues. Per germline, CDR1 LNHDA and CDR2 SQIVND (reference sequence). Trimming pared 3 bases from V and 4 bases from J, leaving 21 bases between. CDR3 loop: CASSISVGYPHLYGYTF. CDR3 in DNA: TGTGCCAGTAGTATCAGTGTTGGTTACCCCCATCTCTATGGCTACACCTTC.

This chain links TRBV7-6 with TRBJ1-4; D is uncertain. The germline CDR1 and CDR2 sequences are SGHVS and FNYEAQ. Trimming removed 2 bases from V and 8 bases from J, with 3 bases in between. The CDR3 contains 11 residues. The DNA for the CDR3 is TGTGCCAGCAGCTTATCGGAAAAACTGTTTTTT. Amino acids: CASSLSEKLFF.

The gene calls are TRBV12-3 or TRBV12-4 and TRBJ2-1, with D possibly matching TRBD1 (6 bases). Trimming took 5 bases from V and 3 from J, leaving 8 bases between them. The CDR3 has 13 amino acids. Written as DNA, the CDR3 is TGTGCCAGCAGTCCGGACAGCTACAATGAGCAGTTCTTC. The encoded protein is CASSPDSYNEQFF.

The J gene is TRBJ1-1, the V gene TRBV7-2; weak D call: TRBD1 (5 bases). Germline V gene lookup returns CDR1 SGHTA and CDR2 FQGNSA. This CDR3 contains 14 residues. V was pared by 4 bases and J by 2 bases, with 11 bases between. CDR3: CASSSWGGNTEAFF. In DNA form, the CDR3 reads TGTGCCAGCAGCTCCTGGGGGGGTAACACTGAAGCTTTCTTT.

The CDR3 region is CASSRPGLAANTGELFF. CDR3 bases: TGTGCCAGCTCCCGCCCGGGACTAGCGGCGAACACCGGGGAGCTGTTTTTT. The chain has TRBV18 and TRBJ2-2, with 11 bases that match TRBD2. Per germline, CDR1 KGHSH and CDR2 LQKENI. V trimming: 6 bases; J trimming: 0 bases; junction bases outside the gene matches: 6. There are 17 residues in the CDR3. Based on the CDR3 plus reference TRBV18 and TRBJ2-2, the full variable domain is NAGVMQNPRHLVRRRGQEARLRCSPMKGHSHVYWYRQLPEEGLKFMVYLQKENIIDESGMPKERFSAEFPKEGPSILRIQQVVRGDSAAYFCASSRPGLAANTGELFFGEGSRLTVL.

The chain joins TRBV28 to TRBJ2-5; 10 positions agree with TRBD2. The V gene end was trimmed by 4 bases and the J gene end by 5 bases; junction bases not matched to a gene: 7. Looked up from germline, CDR1 is MDHEN and CDR2 is SYDVKM. The CDR3 runs to 15 residues. The CDR3 is CASSSSGRSRETQYF. The DNA of the CDR3 is TGTGCCAGCAGTTCTAGCGGGAGAAGCCGTGAGACCCAGTACTTC.

V is TRBV19 and J is TRBJ2-7, with TRBD1 matching 11 bases. Germline trimming cut 4 bases from V and 6 bases from J; bases unmatched to any gene: 5. Looked up from germline, CDR1 is LNHDA and CDR2 is SQIVND (reference sequence). This CDR3 region has 14 residues. CDR3: CASSSGTGGLEQYF. The CDR3 nucleotides read TGTGCCAGTAGTAGCGGGACAGGGGGGCTCGAGCAGTACTTC.

The chain joins TRBV2 to TRBJ2-5, with TRBD2 matching over 9 bases. CDR1 and CDR2 (germline): SNHLY, FYNNEI. This CDR3 spans 15 amino acids. Trimming took 5 bases from V and 7 from J; bases not matched to a gene: 11. CDR3 sequence reads: CASSRGSGSGGTQYF. Written as DNA, the CDR3 is TGTGCCAGCAGTCGGGGTAGCGGGAGTGGAGGGACCCAGTACTTC.

The sample holds one count of this clone. The chain has TRBV3-1 (or the pseudogene TRBV3-2) and TRBJ1-1, with D perhaps TRBD1 (5 bases). The CDR3 sequence is 17 residues long. V was clipped by 0 bases and J by 1 base, with 15 bases between them. From germline, CDR1 is LGHDT and CDR2 YNNKEL (reference sequence). The chain's CDR3 is CASSQEGRVLGNTEAFF. For the CDR3, the DNA is TGTGCCAGCAGCCAAGAGGGCAGGGTTTTGGGGAACACTGAAGCTTTCTTT.

V gene TRBV25-1 combines with J gene TRBJ1-6; tentative D call: TRBD1 (6 bases). Trimming took 8 bases from V and 7 from J, leaving 12 bases between them. Germline V gives CDR1 MGHDK, CDR2 SYGVNS. CDR3 length: 13 residues. The CDR3 loop reads CASVATGNSPLHF. The CDR3 DNA sequence: TGTGCCAGCGTCGCCACAGGGAATTCACCCCTCCACTTT.

The V call is TRBV27, the J call TRBJ2-2, with 10 bases aligning to TRBD2. The CDR3 contains 17 residues. V lost 4 bases to trimming and J lost 2 bases; unmatched junction nucleotides: 7. Germline CDR1 and CDR2: MNHEY and SMNVEV (reference sequence). CDR3 loop: CASSYGTSGDNTGELFF. CDR3 DNA: TGTGCCAGCAGTTACGGAACTAGCGGGGATAACACCGGGGAGCTGTTTTTT.

This clone has a handful of counts. The gene calls are TRBV28 and TRBJ2-5; D is ambiguous. This CDR3 comprises 13 residues. The ends were cut back, 5 bases at V and 5 bases at J, with 12 bases in the middle. CDR1 and CDR2 (germline): MDHEN, SYDVKM. CDR3 sequence reads: CASSPQVEETQYF. The CDR3 DNA reads TGTGCCAGCAGTCCCCAGGTCGAGGAGACCCAGTACTTC.

This chain connects TRBV7-8 to TRBJ2-1; TRBD1 matches at 8 bases. This CDR3 is built from 16 residues. Germline CDR1 SGHVS, CDR2 FQNEAQ. Trimming cost V 5 bases and J 5 bases; bases outside gene matches: 11. CDR3 coding DNA: TGTGCCAGCAGCCCGTGGTTGGACAGGGAGGACAATGAGCAGTTCTTC. Its translation is CASSPWLDREDNEQFF.

This chain links TRBV9 with TRBJ2-5; D call uncertain. There are 12 residues in the CDR3. Germline V lookup: CDR1 SGDLS, CDR2 YYNGEE. V was pared by 3 bases and J by 2 bases, with 5 bases between. CDR3 nucleotide sequence: TGTGCCAGCAGCGGAGTGCAAGAGACCCAGTACTTC. Encoded protein: CASSGVQETQYF.

There are a few counts of this clone. The CDR3 region has the DNA TGTGCCATCAGTGAGTCTGAGGCTTTTAACTATGGCTACACCTTC. Its protein is CAISESEAFNYGYTF. The genes are TRBV10-3 and TRBJ1-2; D is unclear. Germline V gene sequence: CDR1 ENHRY, CDR2 SYGVKD. The V end lost 0 bases, the J end lost 1 base, and 9 bases lay between the germline ends. The CDR3 loop spans 15 amino acids.

The chain links TRBV28 to TRBJ1-5; 7 positions match TRBD1. Germline V gene sequence: CDR1 MDHEN, CDR2 SYDVKM. Trimming at V came to 5 bases and at J to 1 base, leaving 5 bases not matched to a gene. This CDR3 has 15 residues. The CDR3 reads CASSPRGRSNQPQHF. Written as DNA, the CDR3 is TGTGCCAGCAGTCCCAGGGGGAGAAGCAATCAGCCCCAGCATTTT.

The gene calls are TRBV6-6 and TRBJ1-2; D is unresolved. The CDR3 length is 15 residues. V shed 5 bases and J shed 4 bases, with 17 bases lying between them. Germline CDR1 MNHNY, CDR2 SVGAGI (reference sequence). CDR3 amino acids: CASSPAGGIPYGYTF. DNA of the CDR3: TGTGCCAGCAGTCCTGCAGGAGGGATCCCCTATGGCTACACCTTC.

V is TRBV6-5 and J is TRBJ2-5; 12 bases align to TRBD1. Trimming removed 7 bases from V and 5 bases from J; junction bases left unmatched: 5. The germline V gene encodes CDR1 MNHEY and CDR2 SVGAGI. The CDR3 is 14 amino acids. The CDR3 region has the DNA TGTGCCAGCACCCCGGGACAGGGGGCCGAGACCCAGTACTTC. Translated: CASTPGQGAETQYF.

CDR3 nucleotide sequence: TGTGCCACCAGTGGCCGGGACAGTAATGAAAAACTGTTTTTT. This gives the protein CATSGRDSNEKLFF. The V gene is TRBV24-1, the J gene TRBJ1-4; 7 bases fit TRBD1. The germline CDR1 and CDR2 sequences are KGHDR and SFDVKD. CDR3 length equals 14 residues. J lost 4 bases, V lost 5 bases, and 3 bases had no gene match.

The chain carries TRBV20-1 and TRBJ1-4; D not certain. The CDR3 has 11 amino acids. Trimming took 6 bases from V and 7 from J, leaving 9 bases between them. CDR1 is DFQATT and CDR2 is SNEGSKA in the germline V gene (reference sequence). This chain's CDR3 is CSAPTFEKLFF. The CDR3 region has the DNA TGCAGTGCCCCTACTTTTGAAAAACTGTTTTTT.

The chain is built from TRBV10-2 and TRBJ1-1, with D hard to call. This CDR3 is 14 amino acids long. CDR1 and CDR2 (germline): WSHSY, SAAADI. Trimming left V 4 bases short and J 1 base short, with 10 bases between. CDR3 residues: CASSVAAENTEAFF. CDR3 in DNA: TGCGCCAGCAGTGTAGCAGCGGAGAACACTGAAGCTTTCTTT.

The gene calls are TRBV5-4 and TRBJ2-3; D remains unclear. Germline CDR1 reads SGHNT; CDR2 reads YYREEE (reference sequence). V was clipped by 0 bases and J by 3 bases, with 5 bases between them. The CDR3 consists of 13 residues. CDR3 DNA: TGTGCCAGCAGCTTGGCCGGGACAGATACGCAGTATTTT. It is translated as CASSLAGTDTQYF.

The V call is TRBV28, the J call TRBJ2-6, with 8 positions matching TRBD1. Germline values: CDR1 MDHEN, CDR2 SYDVKM. The CDR3 runs to 16 residues. V gave up 4 bases and J gave up 2 bases; unmatched junction bases: 4. The CDR3 here is CASSSRQGTGANVLTF. DNA for the CDR3: TGTGCCAGCAGTTCCAGACAGGGGACTGGGGCCAACGTCCTGACTTTC.

The rearrangement uses TRBV29-1 and TRBJ2-3; no firm D call. This CDR3 spans 12 amino acids. Trimming cost V 7 bases and J 6 bases, with 14 bases left between them. Germline CDR1 reads SQVTM; CDR2 reads ANQGSEA. The CDR3: CSAGSRLDTQYF. CDR3 bases: TGCAGCGCGGGTTCGCGACTGGATACGCAGTATTTT.

V gene TRBV12-3 or TRBV12-4 combines with J gene TRBJ2-2; no clear D gene. The V and J ends lost 6 bases and 6 bases respectively, with 8 bases between them. The length of the CDR3 is 12 residues. CDR3 nucleotides: TGTGCCAGCAGCCCTTGGCCCGGGGAGCTGTTTTTT. Protein product: CASSPWPGELFF.

The chain uses TRBV19 and TRBJ2-1; tentative D call: TRBD2 (5 bases). Germline-derived CDR1 and CDR2 are LNHDA and SQIVND (reference sequence). Deletions cut 6 bases from V and 11 bases from J, with 14 bases between. The CDR3 extends over 12 amino acids. The CDR3 DNA reads as TGTGCCAGTAGCACCTACGGGGATAAGCAGTTCTTC. As protein: CASSTYGDKQFF.

The V and J genes are TRBV6-5 and TRBJ2-5, with D possibly matching TRBD2 (5 bases). Germline V lookup: CDR1 MNHEY, CDR2 SVGAGI. V dropped 7 bases and J dropped 9 bases, with 12 bases sitting between them. The CDR3 spans 11 residues. The CDR3 is CASTAGLSQYF. In DNA form, the CDR3 reads TGTGCCAGCACGGCGGGTTTGTCCCAGTACTTC.

The chain links TRBV5-6 to TRBJ1-5; 7 positions match TRBD1. The CDR3 extends over 15 amino acids. V was clipped by 4 bases and J by 7 bases; unmatched bases: 11. In germline, CDR1 is SGHDT, CDR2 YYEEEE. CDR3 loop: CASSKGGLAGQPQHF. The CDR3 nucleotides are TGTGCCAGCAGCAAAGGGGGCCTTGCGGGGCAGCCCCAGCATTTT.